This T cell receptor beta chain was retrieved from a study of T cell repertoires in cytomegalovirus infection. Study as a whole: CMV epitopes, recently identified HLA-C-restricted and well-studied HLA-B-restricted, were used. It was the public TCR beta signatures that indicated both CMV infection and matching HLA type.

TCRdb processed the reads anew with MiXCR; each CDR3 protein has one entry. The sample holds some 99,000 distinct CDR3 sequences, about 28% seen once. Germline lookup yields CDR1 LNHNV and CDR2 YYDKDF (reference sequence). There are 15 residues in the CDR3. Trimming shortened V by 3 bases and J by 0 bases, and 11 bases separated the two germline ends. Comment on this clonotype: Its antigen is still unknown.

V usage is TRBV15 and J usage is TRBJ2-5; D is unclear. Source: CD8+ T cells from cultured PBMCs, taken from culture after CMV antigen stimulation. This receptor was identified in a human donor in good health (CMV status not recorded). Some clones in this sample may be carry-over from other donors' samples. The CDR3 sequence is CATSSRPRNQETQYF. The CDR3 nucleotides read TGTGCCACCAGCAGCCGACCCAGGAACCAAGAGACCCAGTACTTC.